Following are 31 T cell receptor beta chains from one sample sequenced in a study of blood T cells in healthy people across ages. For the second PCR, which ran for about 6 to 11 cycles, a sample-barcoded 5' primer and a J-beta primer mix were used. TCRdb re-called the 5' RACE reads through MiXCR, storing one row per CDR3 protein. The data hold about 700,000 distinct CDR3 sequences, with approximately 29% observed a single time. What was sequenced was blood. The receptors were gathered from a woman aged 80 or older in good health.

In this sample, this clonotype turned up many times. The V gene is TRBV6-2 or TRBV6-3, the J gene TRBJ2-1, with 9 bases fitting TRBD2. CDR1 is MNHEY, CDR2 SVGEGT, per germline. The CDR3 has 15 residues. The junction had 4 bases not matched to a gene; V was cut back by 6 bases and J by 1 base. As DNA, the CDR3 is TGTGCCAGCAGACTCAGCGGGGGGTCCTACAATGAGCAGTTCTTC. This encodes CASRLSGGSYNEQFF.

This clonotype was seen repeatedly, ten times or more. J is TRBJ2-5 and V is TRBV4-1; D might be TRBD2 (6 bases). The CDR3 is 15 residues long. Germline CDR1 and CDR2: MGHRA and YSYEKL. V lost 4 bases to trimming and J lost 4 bases, with 16 bases between them. CDR3 sequence: CASSRTSGDTETQYF. The CDR3 DNA reads TGCGCCAGCAGCCGTACTTCGGGGGATACAGAGACCCAGTACTTC.

This clonotype appeared many times. The chain has TRBV5-1 and TRBJ2-3; no definite D call. The CDR3 spans 15 residues. From germline, CDR1 is SGHRS and CDR2 YFSETQ. Trimming stripped 0 bases from V and 7 bases from J, with 15 bases between. CDR3 sequence: CASSLARAAENTQYF. The CDR3 DNA reads TGCGCCAGCAGCTTGGCCCGGGCGGCCGAGAATACGCAGTATTTT.

The CDR3 loop reads CASSPPGHLTEAFF. In DNA, the CDR3 is TGTGCCAGCTCACCCCCTGGACACTTAACTGAAGCTTTCTTT. The chain is built from TRBV18 and TRBJ1-1, with D possibly being TRBD1 (5 bases). The V end lost 3 bases, the J end lost 5 bases, and 13 bases lay between the germline ends. The CDR3 runs 14 residues. CDR1 KGHSH and CDR2 LQKENI come from the germline V gene.

This clonotype has just a few counts. V gene TRBV20-1 combines with J gene TRBJ2-7; D ambiguous. Per germline, CDR1 DFQATT and CDR2 SNEGSKA (reference sequence). The CDR3 covers 11 residues. Trimming pared 5 bases from V and 1 base from J, leaving 6 bases between. CDR3 sequence: CSAQGSYEQYF. CDR3 nucleotides: TGCAGTGCTCAAGGGTCCTACGAGCAGTACTTC.

V usage is TRBV5-1 and J usage is TRBJ1-4; D remains unclear. The CDR3 runs to 15 residues. The germline V gene has CDR1 SGHRS and CDR2 YFSETQ. V shed 7 bases and J shed 3 bases, with 16 bases lying between them. This CDR3 reads CASSQDPVPNEKLFF. The CDR3 bases are TGCGCCAGCTCCCAAGATCCGGTACCTAATGAAAAACTGTTTTTT.

This clonotype occurred many times. The chain couples TRBV6-2 or TRBV6-3 to TRBJ2-1, with D uncertain. The CDR3 runs 14 residues. V was pared by 7 bases and J by 5 bases, with 15 bases between. Per the germline V gene, CDR1 is MNHEY and CDR2 is SVGEGT. The CDR3 region is CASTFFATNNEQFF. The DNA for the CDR3 is TGTGCCAGCACATTCTTCGCGACAAACAATGAGCAGTTCTTC.

This clonotype was detected only once. This chain uses TRBV12-3 or TRBV12-4 with TRBJ2-1, with TRBD2 matching 13 bases. The CDR3 spans 15 residues. Losses at the gene ends were 6 bases for V and 12 bases for J; bases not matched to a gene: 11. The CDR3: CASSTGTSGVEGQFF. The CDR3 coding sequence is TGTGCCAGCAGCACCGGGACTAGCGGGGTAGAGGGGCAGTTCTTC.

The CDR3 sequence is CSARDTGRELIEQYF. The CDR3 bases are TGCAGTGCTAGAGATACGGGCAGGGAACTTATCGAGCAGTACTTC. This rearrangement joins TRBV20-1 to TRBJ2-5; TRBD1 is a possible D gene (5 bases). The better agreement between TRBJ2-7 and the DNA end casts doubt on the J call. Per the germline V gene, CDR1 is DFQATT and CDR2 is SNEGSKA (reference sequence). The CDR3 runs to 15 residues.

V usage is TRBV6-6 and J usage is TRBJ2-1, with 7 bases matching TRBD2. The assigned J gene may be wrong: the sequence end matches TRBJ2-7 better. CDR1 is MNHNY and CDR2 is SVGAGI in the germline V gene (reference sequence). The CDR3 totals 13 residues. CDR3 region: CATGGGTYNEQYF. CDR3 DNA sequence: TGTGCCACGGGCGGGGGAACCTACAATGAGCAGTACTTC.

V is TRBV20-1 and J is TRBJ1-6, with TRBD1 matching over 7 bases. Germline CDR1 reads DFQATT; CDR2 reads SNEGSKA (reference sequence). V was pared by 6 bases and J by 9 bases, with 8 bases of the junction left unmatched. CDR3 length: 13 residues. CDR3 nucleotide sequence: TGCAGTGCCAGTGACAGGGAATCTTCACCCCTCCACTTT. Its translation is CSASDRESSPLHF.

The genes are TRBV7-3 and TRBJ2-5, with D possibly being TRBD2 (6 bases). The CDR3 sequence is 15 residues long. Germline V CDR1 and CDR2: SGHTA, FQGTGA. Trimming took 6 bases from V and 11 from J, leaving 25 bases between them. CDR3 sequence: CASRRDAGLGNEQYF. The CDR3 coding sequence is TGTGCCAGCAGACGTGACGCGGGGTTGGGCAATGAGCAGTACTTC.

To note about this clonotype: This sequence may be a read error, since a much larger clone differs from it by one base. The genes are TRBV20-1 and TRBJ1-6; D may be TRBD1 (5 bases). The germline V and J ends were trimmed by 7 bases and 7 bases, with 11 bases remaining between them. Germline V gene sequence: CDR1 DFQATT, CDR2 SNEGSKA (reference sequence). This CDR3 is 12 amino acids long. The CDR3 loop reads CSVSRQNSPLHF. The CDR3 region has the DNA TGCAGTGTTAGTCGACAGAATTCACCCCTCCACTTT.

This clonotype has ten or more counts. The chain employs TRBV10-3 and TRBJ2-7, with D uncertain. The CDR3 is 12 residues long. Between the trimmed V and J ends, which lost 0 bases and 4 bases, there was a span of 4 bases. Germline V gene data show CDR1 as ENHRY and CDR2 as SYGVKD. The CDR3 nucleotides read TGTGCCATCAGTGAGTCCTATTACGAGCAGTACTTC. Protein product: CAISESYYEQYF.

This clonotype was counted many times. V is TRBV15 and J is TRBJ2-5, with TRBD1 identical over 8 bases. CDR1 and CDR2 (germline): LNHNV, YYDKDF (reference sequence). The CDR3 runs to 14 residues. Trimming removed 1 base from V and 5 bases from J; junction bases left unmatched: 3. CDR3 residues: CATSRADREETQYF. The CDR3 bases are TGTGCCACCAGCAGAGCGGACAGGGAGGAGACCCAGTACTTC.

The rearrangement joins TRBV20-1 to TRBJ1-3, with D maybe TRBD1 (5 bases). The CDR3 extends over 14 amino acids. V lost 3 bases and J 0 bases, leaving 9 bases between the germline ends. Looked up from germline, CDR1 is DFQATT and CDR2 is SNEGSKA (reference sequence). Written as DNA, the CDR3 is TGCAGTGCTAGCGACAGTGCCTCTGGAAACACCATATATTTT. Translation: CSASDSASGNTIYF.

This clonotype was counted only a few times. DNA of the CDR3: TGTGCCAGCAGCAGTGAACAGGGTTGGGGATATGGCTACACCTTC. It is translated as CASSSEQGWGYGYTF. The V call is TRBV28, the J call TRBJ1-2, with D tentatively TRBD1 (6 bases). Trimming shortened V by 6 bases and J by 5 bases, and 19 bases separated the two germline ends. This CDR3 has 15 residues. In germline, CDR1 is MDHEN, CDR2 SYDVKM.

This clonotype was recorded many times. V is TRBV10-3 and J is TRBJ2-5, with 7 bases fitting TRBD2. This CDR3 is built from 13 residues. After removal of 7 bases from V and 4 bases from J, the junction contained 6 bases not matched to a gene. Germline V gene data show CDR1 as ENHRY and CDR2 as SYGVKD. CDR3 loop: CAIMSGGGETQYF. The CDR3 nucleotides are TGTGCCATCATGTCGGGAGGCGGAGAGACCCAGTACTTC.

The chain combines TRBV30 with TRBJ2-1; possibly TRBD1 for D (5 bases). CDR1 and CDR2 from the germline V gene are GTSNPN and SVGIG (reference sequence). V lost 4 bases and J 0 bases, leaving 10 bases between the germline ends. The CDR3 length is 14 residues. The DNA for the CDR3 is TGTGCCTGGATGCAGGGCGGCTCCTACAATGAGCAGTTCTTC. This translates into CAWMQGGSYNEQFF.

The J gene is TRBJ2-5, the V gene TRBV7-3, with D possibly being TRBD2 (7 bases). The J call may not be correct, given that the DNA end is closer to TRBJ2-7. The germline V gene has CDR1 SGHTA and CDR2 FQGTGA. The CDR3 consists of 16 residues. The CDR3 is CASSQGGLLAGDEQYF. CDR3 bases: TGTGCCAGCAGCCAAGGGGGACTACTCGCCGGGGACGAGCAGTACTTC.

The V and J genes are TRBV29-1 and TRBJ1-1, with D hard to call. V gave up 3 bases and J gave up 8 bases, with 10 bases separating them. Germline CDR1 reads SQVTM; CDR2 reads ANQGSEA. This CDR3 region has 11 residues. CDR3 in amino acids: CSVEKQREAFF. The CDR3 DNA follows: TGCAGCGTTGAGAAACAACGGGAAGCTTTCTTT.

The rearrangement joins TRBV12-5 to TRBJ1-2; 9 nucleotides match TRBD1. Per the germline V gene, CDR1 is LGHNT and CDR2 is FRNRAP. V lost 5 bases and J lost 5; bases outside the gene matches: 9. This CDR3 has 15 residues. The CDR3 sequence is CASGPQQGAGYGYTF. The CDR3 DNA reads TGTGCTAGTGGTCCTCAACAGGGGGCTGGATATGGCTACACCTTC. Full variable domain (rest looked up from reference TRBV12-5 and TRBJ1-2): DARVTQTPRHKVTEMGQEVTMRCQPILGHNTVFWYRQTMMQGLELLAYFRNRAPLDDSGMPKDRFSAEMPDATLATLKIQPSEPRDSAVYFCASGPQQGAGYGYTFGSGTRLTVV.

In this sample, this clonotype turned up once. V is TRBV6-1 and J is TRBJ2-7; 14 positions match TRBD2. Judging by the DNA end, TRBJ2-5 fits better; the J call may be wrong. CDR1 is MNHNS, CDR2 SASEGT, per germline. The CDR3 consists of 17 residues. The CDR3 region is CASSEAGLAGVYGTQYF. For the CDR3, the DNA is TGTGCCAGCAGTGAAGCGGGACTAGCGGGAGTATATGGGACCCAGTACTTC.

In the case of this clonotype: A read error may be the cause here, since a much bigger clone is one base away. The chain links TRBV20-1 to TRBJ2-5; TRBD2 matches 10 bases. The CDR3 is made up of 15 amino acids. Germline trimming cut 1 base from V and 2 bases from J; bases unmatched to any gene: 4. Per germline, CDR1 DFQATT and CDR2 SNEGSKA (reference sequence). Here the CDR3 DNA reads TGCAGTGCTAGAGGGACACTAGCGGGACAAGAGACCCAGTACTTC. Translating it yields CSARGTLAGQETQYF.

This clonotype has at least ten counts. The chain joins TRBV25-1 to TRBJ2-1; 8 nucleotides align to TRBD1. Germline loops: CDR1 MGHDK, CDR2 SYGVNS. CDR3 size: 15 residues. J lost 6 bases, V lost 8 bases, and 12 bases had no gene match. The CDR3 nucleotides read TGTGCCAGCCAACCCCAGGGGGCGGGGACCAATGAGCAGTTCTTC. The encoded protein is CASQPQGAGTNEQFF.

The V gene is TRBV10-3, the J gene TRBJ1-6, with 8 bases fitting TRBD1. The germline V gene has CDR1 ENHRY and CDR2 SYGVKD. The V and J ends lost 2 bases and 7 bases, in that order; junction bases with no gene match: 7. The CDR3 covers 16 residues. CDR3 in DNA: TGTGCCATCAGTGAGGCGGGGACAGGACTCAATTCACCCCTCCACTTT. This gives the protein CAISEAGTGLNSPLHF.

In the case of this clonotype: It may be a read error: a sequence one base away is much more abundant. The chain carries TRBV12-3 or TRBV12-4 and TRBJ2-7, with TRBD1 matching 7 bases. The V and J ends lost 6 bases and 6 bases, in that order; junction bases with no gene match: 8. This CDR3 spans 13 amino acids. CDR3 nucleotides: TGTGCCAGCAGCCAAGACGACAGGGCCGAGCAGTACTTC. The encoded protein is CASSQDDRAEQYF.

The chain carries TRBV20-1 and TRBJ2-3, with 12 bases lining up with TRBD2. The CDR3 contains 17 residues. V was clipped by 6 bases and J by 1 base; unmatched bases: 11. Germline V lookup: CDR1 DFQATT, CDR2 SNEGSKA (reference sequence). CDR3 DNA: TGCAGTGCCCTTGGGGCTAGCGGGGGGGCTGGCACAGATACGCAGTATTTT. It is translated as CSALGASGGAGTDTQYF.

This clonotype was detected many times. The V and J genes are TRBV5-1 and TRBJ2-1; 12 bases line up with TRBD2. CDR3 size: 15 residues. The V segment lost 1 base and the J segment 6 bases; nucleotides outside the gene matches: 2. From germline, CDR1 is SGHRS and CDR2 YFSETQ. CDR3 region: CASSLQLAGGNEQFF. For the CDR3, the DNA is TGCGCCAGCAGCTTGCAACTAGCGGGGGGCAATGAGCAGTTCTTC.

This clonotype was detected ten times or more. The chain is built from TRBV30 and TRBJ2-5; D perhaps matches TRBD2 (5 bases). V was shortened by 0 bases and J by 4 bases, with 12 bases between the two germline ends. CDR1 and CDR2 from the germline V gene are GTSNPN and SVGIG (reference sequence). This CDR3 contains 14 residues. The CDR3 nucleotides are TGTGCCTGGAGTGTACGGGGATCGGGAGAGACCCAGTACTTC. Translating gives CAWSVRGSGETQYF. The whole variable domain, remainder taken from reference TRBV30 and TRBJ2-5, is SQTIHQWPATLVQPVGSPLSLECTVEGTSNPNLYWYRQAAGRGLQLLFYSVGIGQISSEVPQNLSASRPQDRQFILSSKKLLLSDSGFYLCAWSVRGSGETQYFGPGTRLLVL.

J is TRBJ1-2 and V is TRBV30; TRBD1 aligns across 10 bases. After removal of 4 bases from V and 7 bases from J, the junction contained 12 bases not matched to a gene. Germline V gives CDR1 GTSNPN, CDR2 SVGIG (reference sequence). This CDR3 is 15 amino acids long. CDR3 loop: CAWTRMTGGAAGYTF. In DNA, the CDR3 is TGTGCCTGGACCCGCATGACAGGGGGCGCAGCTGGCTACACCTTC.